These T cell receptor beta chains were read from a single sample in a study of T cell responses to AZD1222 COVID-19 vaccine. Here immunoSEQ multiplex PCR was the method, and the copy in TCRdb shows in-frame clones only, minus some. The repertoire holds approximately 150,000 clones, with around nine tenths as singletons. The starting material was peripheral blood, obtained on day 0 of AZD1222 vaccination. The receptors originated from an adult in good health. Each CDR3 is given with its conserved first and last residue. A D gene is named only where the DNA matches it firmly. Part of the rows lack a size; the others show once, few, many or a class for expanded clones.

TRBJ1-2 | NA | TRBV19 | TRBD1 | 15 | TGTGCCAGTAGTATATGGGACAGGCCGGACTATGGCTACACCTTC | CASSIWDRPDYGYTF
TRBJ1-2 | NA | TRBV30 | NA | 12 | TGTGCCTGGAGTCCGGGGGCAGGTGGCTACACCTTC | CAWSPGAGGYTF
TRBJ2-3 | NA | TRBV11-2 | TRBD2 | 15 | TGTGCCAGCAGCCAAGCGGGGGTTAGCACAGATACGCAGTATTTT | CASSQAGVSTDTQYF
TRBJ2-3 | NA | TRBV7-2 | NA | 11 | TGTGCCAGCAGCGTGGGGGATACGCAGTATTTT | CASSVGDTQYF
TRBJ1-6 | NA | TRBV28 | NA | 18 | TGTGCCAGCCACTCGCGCTTTTTTCCGGGGCAGACCTTTCTGCCCCTCCACTTT | CASHSRFFPGQTFLPLHF
TRBJ1-2 | NA | TRBV5-1 | TRBD1 | 14 | TGCGCCAGCAGCTTGGGGGACAGGAGCTATGGCTACACCTTC | CASSLGDRSYGYTF
TRBJ2-7 | NA | TRBV28 | TRBD1 | 13 | TGTGCCAGCCGAGACAGGGATGGTTACGAGCAGTACTTC | CASRDRDGYEQYF
TRBJ1-1 | NA | TRBV3-1/TRBV3-2 | TRBD1 | 13 | TGTGCCAGCAGCCATGGACAGGGGGTTGAAGCTTTCTTT | CASSHGQGVEAFF
TRBJ1-4 | NA | TRBV6-5 | NA | 11 | TGTGCCAGCAGGAACCTGGAAAAACTGTTTTTT | CASRNLEKLFF
TRBJ1-2 | NA | TRBV5-1 | NA | 15 | TGCGCCAGCAGGCCTACTCCTGACGGACCCTATGGCTACACCTTC | CASRPTPDGPYGYTF
TRBJ1-4 | NA | TRBV9 | NA | 14 | TGTGCCAGCAGCTCAGGGGTGTCGGATGAAAAACTGTTTTTT | CASSSGVSDEKLFF
TRBJ2-3 | NA | TRBV19 | NA | 15 | TGTGCCAGTAGTATAACGGGCAGGGGACCAGATACGCAGTATTTT | CASSITGRGPDTQYF
TRBJ2-1 | NA | TRBV28 | NA | 14 | TGTGCCACTATGGGCCGGGACCAACCCAATGAGCAGTTCTTC | CATMGRDQPNEQFF
TRBJ1-5 | NA | TRBV5-1 | NA | 15 | TGCGCCAGCAGCTTGGAGGGGGGTCTGGGTCAGCCCCAGCATTTT | CASSLEGGLGQPQHF
TRBJ1-3 | NA | TRBV27 | NA | 16 | TGTGCCAGCAGTTCCCTAAGGTGGACAGATGGAAACACCATATATTTT | CASSSLRWTDGNTIYF
TRBJ1-1 | NA | TRBV28 | NA | 14 | TGTGCCAGCAGTCCCCTGCGGTTCAACACTGAAGCTTTCTTT | CASSPLRFNTEAFF
TRBJ2-5 | NA | TRBV28 | NA | 13 | TGTGCCAGCACTCTAGGAACTCAAGAGACCCAGTACTTC | CASTLGTQETQYF
TRBJ1-5 | once | TRBV19 | NA | 15 | TGTGCCAGTAGTACGGTTTACAGGAGCAATCAGCCCCAGCATTTT | CASSTVYRSNQPQHF
TRBJ1-5 | NA | TRBV28 | TRBD1 | 17 | TGTGCCAGCAGTTCCGGACAGGGCCTGACTATCTATCAGCCCCAGCATTTT | CASSSGQGLTIYQPQHF
TRBJ1-1 | NA | TRBV18 | TRBD1 | 15 | TGTGCCAGCTCACCTCGAAGGGACAGGAACACTGAAGCTTTCTTT | CASSPRRDRNTEAFF
TRBJ1-1 | NA | TRBV7-6 | NA | 13 | TGTGCCAGCAGTCAAGAGGGAGGGACTGAAGCTTTCTTT | CASSQEGGTEAFF
TRBJ2-1 | NA | TRBV19 | NA | 16 | TGTGCCAGTTTTGGACCCCTCCGGGACAACCTTGGGGAGCAGTTCTTC | CASFGPLRDNLGEQFF
TRBJ1-6 | NA | TRBV27 | NA | 18 | TGTGCCAGCAGTTTCCAGCAGGGACTGAGCTCCTATAATTCACCCCTCCACTTT | CASSFQQGLSSYNSPLHF
TRBJ1-3 | few | TRBV2 | NA | 16 | TGTGCCAGCAGTGAAAACCGTTTAGGTCCGGGAAACACCATATATTTT | CASSENRLGPGNTIYF
TRBJ1-2 | once | TRBV28 | TRBD1 | 13 | TGTGCCAGCAGTTCAGGGGGCGGCTATGGCTACACCTTC | CASSSGGGYGYTF
TRBJ2-1 | NA | TRBV28 | TRBD2 | 13 | TGTGCCAGCAGTCTAGCGGGGTTCGCTGAGCAGTTCTTC | CASSLAGFAEQFF
TRBJ2-1 | NA | TRBV27 | NA | 15 | TGTGCCAGCAGTCCCCGAATAGCACTTTACAATGAGCAGTTCTTC | CASSPRIALYNEQFF
TRBJ2-7 | NA | TRBV28 | NA | 12 | TGTGCCAGCAACGCAGGGGTCCACGAGCAGTACTTC | CASNAGVHEQYF
TRBJ1-2 | NA | TRBV5-1 | TRBD1 | 15 | TGCGCCAGCAGCCGTACAGGGGGTGCGAACTATGGCTACACCTTC | CASSRTGGANYGYTF